The present T cell receptor (beta chain) was sequenced within a study of Graves' ophthalmopathy and Graves' hyperthyroidism. Across the study: Peripheral blood sampling preceded any treatment and occurred at initial diagnosis.

Study findings and constraints: Appearing in blood as well were most expanded thyroid clonotypes above 0.001 frequency.

TCR beta CDR3 amplification used RNA transcripts. Investigators did first-round RT-PCR with HTBI primers, then second-round multiplex PCR. TCRdb re-analysed the multiplex PCR reads in MiXCR, keeping a single row per CDR3 protein. This table holds 170,000 or so distinct CDR3 sequences, about 40% found once. Having ophthalmopathy, the donors showed moderate-to-severe activity, CAS ≥3 and NOSPECS ≥4, with disease lasting under 3 months. It was from over 8.5 ml of fresh peripheral blood that the PBMCs came. At least ten counts were recorded for this clonotype. Its target is unknown. V was shortened by 9 bases and J by 4 bases, with 12 bases between the two germline ends. The CDR3 has 12 amino acids.

The TCR originated in a woman aged 40-49 years with Graves' ophthalmopathy. Material: peripheral blood. This chain joins TRBV12-3 or TRBV12-4 and TRBJ1-2; the D is unclear. The CDR3, as DNA: TGTGCCAGTCTGGGGTATGGCTATGGCTACACCTTC. Protein sequence: CASLGYGYGYTF.